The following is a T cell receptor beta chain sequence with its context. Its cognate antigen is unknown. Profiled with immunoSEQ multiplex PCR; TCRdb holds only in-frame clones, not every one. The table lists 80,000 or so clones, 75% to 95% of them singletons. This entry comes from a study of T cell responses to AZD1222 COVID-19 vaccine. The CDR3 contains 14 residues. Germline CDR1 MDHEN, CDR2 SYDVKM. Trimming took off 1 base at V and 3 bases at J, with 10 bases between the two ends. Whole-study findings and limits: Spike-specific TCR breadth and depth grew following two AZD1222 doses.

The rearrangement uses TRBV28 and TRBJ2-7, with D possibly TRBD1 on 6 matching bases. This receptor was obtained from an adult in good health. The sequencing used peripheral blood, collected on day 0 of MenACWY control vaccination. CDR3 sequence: CASSLSAGVYEQYF. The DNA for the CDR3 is TGTGCCAGCAGTTTATCGGCAGGGGTCTACGAGCAGTACTTC. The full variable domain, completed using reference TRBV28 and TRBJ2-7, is DVKVTQSSRYLVKRTGEKVFLECVQDMDHENMFWYRQDPGLGLRLIYFSYDVKMKEKGDIPEGYSVSREKKERFSLILESASTNQTSMYLCASSLSAGVYEQYFGPGTRLTVT.